The 21 T cell receptor beta chains below were found in one sample sequenced in a study of blood T cells in healthy people across ages. With a J-beta primer mix and a sample-barcoded 5' primer, a second PCR ran about 7 to 11 cycles. TCRdb passed the 5' RACE reads through MiXCR, listing each CDR3 protein once. This sample has 1,300,000 or so distinct CDR3 sequences, with 55% to 75% found just once. Sample: blood. Receptors originate from a man between 18 and 29 years old in good health.

This rearrangement joins TRBV19 to TRBJ2-7, with 11 bases matching TRBD2. Germline-derived CDR1 and CDR2 are LNHDA and SQIVND (reference sequence). The V and J ends lost 5 bases and 4 bases, in that order; junction bases with no gene match: 4. CDR3 size: 14 residues. DNA for the CDR3: TGTGCCAGTAGTGTGGGACTAGCGGAGTACGAGCAGTACTTC. Its translation: CASSVGLAEYEQYF.

The CDR3 DNA reads TGCAGCGTGCTAGAGGGCCCTGGCTACACCTTC. Translation: CSVLEGPGYTF. This sequence joins TRBV29-1 and TRBJ1-2; D ambiguous. This CDR3 region has 11 residues. The germline CDR1 and CDR2 sequences are SQVTM and ANQGSEA. V was pared by 6 bases and J by 7 bases, with 12 bases between.

This clonotype occurred a few times. The chain joins TRBV20-1 to TRBJ1-4; TRBD1 matches at 8 bases. The germline V gene has CDR1 DFQATT and CDR2 SNEGSKA (reference sequence). V shed 6 bases and J 8 bases; nucleotides not matched to a gene: 8. The CDR3 contains 13 residues. The CDR3 here is CSANGQGHEKLFF. The CDR3 bases are TGCAGTGCAAACGGACAGGGCCACGAAAAACTGTTTTTT.

This clonotype was counted only a few times. This rearrangement joins TRBV11-1 to TRBJ2-7; either TRBD1 or TRBD2 may supply D (5 bases each). CDR1 is SGHAT and CDR2 is FQDESV in the germline V gene (reference sequence). With 4 bases removed from V and 0 bases from J, the gap between germline ends came to 10 bases. The CDR3 is made up of 14 amino acids. CDR3 amino acids: CASSSWDDSYEQYF. DNA of the CDR3: TGTGCCAGCAGCTCCTGGGACGACTCCTACGAGCAGTACTTC.

Concerning this clonotype itself: Relative to the germline gene, one junction end is altered; a read error may explain this. The chain couples TRBV6-5 to TRBJ2-1; 10 positions match TRBD2. This CDR3 has 14 residues. Germline V gene sequence: CDR1 MNHEY, CDR2 SVGAGI. The CDR3 is CAGSPSGGANEQFF. Here the CDR3 DNA reads TGTGCCGGCAGTCCGAGCGGGGGGGCGAATGAGCAGTTCTTC.

The chain employs TRBV3-1 and TRBJ1-2; D possibly corresponds to TRBD1 (5 bases). With 10 bases removed from V and 2 bases from J, the gap between germline ends came to 23 bases. Germline loops: CDR1 LGHDT, CDR2 YNNKEL (reference sequence). This CDR3 comprises 16 residues. The CDR3 reads CANPRRDSGPNYGYTF. The CDR3 DNA sequence: TGTGCCAACCCCCGAAGGGACTCGGGCCCGAACTATGGCTACACCTTC.

This clonotype was recorded only once. A much larger clone lies a single base off, so this may be a read error. The J gene is TRBJ1-1, the V gene TRBV7-2; no clear D. The CDR3 extends over 13 amino acids. CDR1 is SGHTA and CDR2 is FQGNSA in the germline V gene. The CDR3 reads CVSSSSVWTEAFF. Written as DNA, the CDR3 is TGTGTCAGCAGCTCATCGGTTTGGACTGAAGCTTTCTTT.

The V gene is TRBV2, the J gene TRBJ2-1, with TRBD2 identical over 11 bases. Germline V CDR1 and CDR2: SNHLY, FYNNEI. V shed 6 bases and J 6 bases; nucleotides not matched to a gene: 4. The CDR3 length is 14 residues. This CDR3 is CASRDLAGGNEQFF. CDR3 coding DNA: TGTGCCAGCAGGGACCTAGCGGGAGGCAATGAGCAGTTCTTC.

The chain is built from TRBV20-1 and TRBJ2-3; TRBD2 aligns across 8 bases. This CDR3 is built from 15 residues. Germline CDR1 is DFQATT and CDR2 is SNEGSKA (reference sequence). J gave up 1 base and V 0 bases, and 3 bases lay outside the gene matches. The CDR3 here is CSAREVAGRTDTQYF. CDR3 DNA: TGCAGTGCTAGAGAGGTAGCGGGACGCACAGATACGCAGTATTTT.

The chain uses TRBV27 and TRBJ1-1; no clear D gene. This CDR3 has 16 amino acids. Per the germline V gene, CDR1 is MNHEY and CDR2 is SMNVEV (reference sequence). V was pared by 2 bases and J by 2 bases, with 15 bases between. The CDR3 reads CASSLEAGIFNTEAFF. CDR3 in DNA: TGTGCCAGCAGTTTAGAAGCGGGCATCTTTAACACTGAAGCTTTCTTT.

J is TRBJ2-1 and V is TRBV20-1; D possibly corresponds to TRBD2 (6 bases). The ends were cut back, 0 bases at V and 3 bases at J, with 12 bases in the middle. The CDR3 consists of 15 residues. Per the germline V gene, CDR1 is DFQATT and CDR2 is SNEGSKA (reference sequence). CDR3 residues: CSARDQRVYYNEQFF. The CDR3 DNA sequence: TGCAGTGCTAGAGACCAGCGGGTTTACTACAATGAGCAGTTCTTC.

This clonotype has a count of ten or more. CDR3 in amino acids: CSARGAGYYYEQYF. CDR3 DNA sequence: TGCAGTGCTAGAGGAGCAGGGTATTACTACGAGCAGTACTTC. The rearrangement uses TRBV20-1 and TRBJ2-7; weak D call: TRBD1 (5 bases). Germline lookup yields CDR1 DFQATT and CDR2 SNEGSKA (reference sequence). CDR3 length: 14 amino acids. V was trimmed by 1 base and J by 3 bases, leaving 13 bases between them.

This clonotype was seen a single time. This sequence joins TRBV20-1 and TRBJ2-3, with 8 bases lining up with TRBD1. V lost 8 bases and J lost 5; bases outside the gene matches: 12. In germline, CDR1 is DFQATT, CDR2 SNEGSKA (reference sequence). CDR3 length: 14 amino acids. The chain's CDR3 is CSPSQGARGDTQYF. Written as DNA, the CDR3 is TGCAGTCCCAGCCAGGGGGCCAGGGGAGATACGCAGTATTTT.

The V and J genes are TRBV5-1 and TRBJ2-5, with D perhaps assigned TRBD1 or TRBD2 (5 bases each). The CDR3 spans 15 residues. The V end was cut by 0 bases, the J end by 4 bases, with 13 bases between. Germline CDR1 is SGHRS and CDR2 is YFSETQ. The CDR3 spells CASSLAYGTPETQYF. In DNA, the CDR3 is TGCGCCAGCAGCTTGGCCTATGGGACCCCAGAGACCCAGTACTTC.

The chain is built from TRBV14 and TRBJ2-5; 7 bases match TRBD1. Judging by the DNA end, TRBJ2-1 fits better; the J call may be wrong. Germline CDR1 is SGHDN and CDR2 is FVKESK. This CDR3 contains 19 residues. CDR3 nucleotide sequence: TGTGCCAGCAGCTATGGGCTTGCAGGGGGTGTACTTTACCAAGAGACCCAGTTCTTC. Translating gives CASSYGLAGGVLYQETQFF.

This chain uses TRBV6-2 or TRBV6-3 with TRBJ1-1; D call uncertain. The CDR3 covers 13 residues. CDR1 and CDR2 (germline): MNHEY, SVGEGT. V lost 8 bases and J 2 bases, leaving 12 bases between the germline ends. CDR3 nucleotides: TGTGCCAGCTGCACAGCCCTAAACACTGAAGCTTTCTTT. The encoded protein is CASCTALNTEAFF.

With regard to this clonotype: The junction departs from germline at one end; a sequencing error may be responsible. The chain combines TRBV7-7 with TRBJ2-3; 8 positions match TRBD1. Germline V gene sequence: CDR1 SSHAT, CDR2 FNYEAQ (reference sequence). The CDR3 extends over 16 amino acids. CDR3 nucleotide sequence: TGTGCTAGCAGCTTAAGGGCCGGACAGGGCACAGATACGCGGTATTTT. Its protein is CASSLRAGQGTDTRYF.

This clonotype was detected only a few times. V is TRBV6-1 and J is TRBJ2-7, with TRBD1 identical over 10 bases. The CDR3 has 17 amino acids. V dropped 5 bases and J dropped 1; count of bases not matched to a gene: 11. Germline lookup yields CDR1 MNHNS and CDR2 SASEGT. The CDR3 coding sequence is TGTGCCAGCAGTCCGCTCACGACAGGGGGCTGGTCCTACGAGCAGTACTTC. Translation: CASSPLTTGGWSYEQYF.

This clonotype appeared a few times. The V call is TRBV7-9, the J call TRBJ2-1; TRBD2 aligns across 10 bases. The CDR3 is 17 amino acids. The V gene's germline CDR1 is SEHNR and CDR2 FQNEAQ (reference sequence). Trimming at V came to 5 bases and at J to 7 bases, leaving 14 bases not matched to a gene. This CDR3 reads CASSPLQRASGRNEQFF. The CDR3, as DNA: TGTGCCAGCAGCCCGCTCCAAAGGGCTAGCGGGAGAAATGAGCAGTTCTTC.

This clonotype turned up a few times. The gene calls are TRBV29-1 and TRBJ2-7, with TRBD1 matching over 11 bases. The CDR3 has 15 amino acids. CDR1 is SQVTM, CDR2 ANQGSEA, per germline. J gave up 2 bases and V 1 base, and 4 bases lay outside the gene matches. CDR3 bases: TGCAGCGTTGAAGCTCCGGACAGGGGGCCCTACGAGCAGTACTTC. Protein sequence: CSVEAPDRGPYEQYF.

The V call is TRBV10-3, the J call TRBJ1-5; TRBD1 agrees at 7 bases. The length of the CDR3 is 13 residues. The junction had 2 bases not matched to a gene; V was cut back by 5 bases and J by 4 bases. The germline V gene encodes CDR1 ENHRY and CDR2 SYGVKD. CDR3 sequence (DNA): TGTGCCATCAGTTGGGACAGTAATCAGCCCCAGCATTTT. It translates to CAISWDSNQPQHF.